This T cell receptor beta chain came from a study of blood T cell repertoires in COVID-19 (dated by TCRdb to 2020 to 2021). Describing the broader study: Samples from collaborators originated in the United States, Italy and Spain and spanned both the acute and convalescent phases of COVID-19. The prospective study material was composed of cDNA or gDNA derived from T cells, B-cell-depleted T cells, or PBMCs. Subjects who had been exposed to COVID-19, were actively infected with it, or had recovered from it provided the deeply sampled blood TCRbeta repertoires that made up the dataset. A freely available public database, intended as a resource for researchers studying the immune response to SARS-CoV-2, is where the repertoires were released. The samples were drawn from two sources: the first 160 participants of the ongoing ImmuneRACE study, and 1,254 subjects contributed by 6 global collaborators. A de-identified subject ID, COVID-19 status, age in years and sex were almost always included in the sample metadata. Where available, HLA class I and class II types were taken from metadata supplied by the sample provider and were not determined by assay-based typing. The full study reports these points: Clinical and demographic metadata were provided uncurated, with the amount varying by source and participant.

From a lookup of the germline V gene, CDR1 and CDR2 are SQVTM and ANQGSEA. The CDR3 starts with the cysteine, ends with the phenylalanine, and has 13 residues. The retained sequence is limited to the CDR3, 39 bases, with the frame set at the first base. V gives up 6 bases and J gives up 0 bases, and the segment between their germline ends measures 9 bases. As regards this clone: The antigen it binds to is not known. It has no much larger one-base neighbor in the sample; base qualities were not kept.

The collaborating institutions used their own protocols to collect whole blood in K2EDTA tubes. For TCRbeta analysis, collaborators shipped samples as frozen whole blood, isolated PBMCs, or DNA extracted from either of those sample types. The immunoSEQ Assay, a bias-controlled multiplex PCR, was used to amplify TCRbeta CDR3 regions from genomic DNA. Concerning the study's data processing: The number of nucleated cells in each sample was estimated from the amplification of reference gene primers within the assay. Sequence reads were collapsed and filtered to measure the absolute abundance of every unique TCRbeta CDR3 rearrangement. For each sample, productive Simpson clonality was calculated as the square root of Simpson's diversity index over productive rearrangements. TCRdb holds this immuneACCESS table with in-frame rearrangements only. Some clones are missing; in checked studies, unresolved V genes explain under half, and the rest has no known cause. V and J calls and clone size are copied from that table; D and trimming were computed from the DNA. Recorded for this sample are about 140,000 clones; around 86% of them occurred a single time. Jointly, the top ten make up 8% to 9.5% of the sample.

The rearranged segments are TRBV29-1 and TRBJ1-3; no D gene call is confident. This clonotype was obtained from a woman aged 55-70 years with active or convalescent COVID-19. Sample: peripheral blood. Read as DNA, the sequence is TGCAGCGTCCAACACAGCTCTGGAAACACCATATATTTT. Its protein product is CSVQHSSGNTIYF.